The clone carrying this TCR beta chain was counted a few times. Antigen specificity is unknown. The CDR3 consists of 15 residues. Trimming pared 3 bases from V and 6 bases from J, leaving 15 bases between. Looked up from germline, CDR1 is SEHNR and CDR2 is FQNEAQ (reference sequence). The entirety of the isolated RNA underwent reverse transcription, so expressed TCRB transcripts were sequenced. Repertoires were generated with immunoSEQ multiplex PCR, while TCRdb's copy carries only in-frame clones and drops some. The sample lists more than 250,000 clones, 13% to 15% occurring once. This entry belongs to a study of beta chain features in type 1 diabetes. On the study more broadly: What patients shared with healthy donors was a similar profile of age, gender and cell yields.

Study-level results: TCRB CDR3s were moderately but significantly shorter in Type 1 diabetes patients in all four CD4+ subsets. Fewer insertions but more deletions were seen at VDJ junctions in type 1 diabetes patients. cDNA sequencing could over-represent cells with high TCR expression.

Specimen: naive CD4+ T cells from blood. The rearrangement links TRBV7-9 to TRBJ2-1, with D perhaps matching TRBD1 (6 bases). This clonotype originated in a man under 40 with type 1 diabetes. CDR3 bases: TGTGCCAGCAGCTTTAACGGACAGAGAGTCAATGAGCAGTTCTTC. Translation: CASSFNGQRVNEQFF.